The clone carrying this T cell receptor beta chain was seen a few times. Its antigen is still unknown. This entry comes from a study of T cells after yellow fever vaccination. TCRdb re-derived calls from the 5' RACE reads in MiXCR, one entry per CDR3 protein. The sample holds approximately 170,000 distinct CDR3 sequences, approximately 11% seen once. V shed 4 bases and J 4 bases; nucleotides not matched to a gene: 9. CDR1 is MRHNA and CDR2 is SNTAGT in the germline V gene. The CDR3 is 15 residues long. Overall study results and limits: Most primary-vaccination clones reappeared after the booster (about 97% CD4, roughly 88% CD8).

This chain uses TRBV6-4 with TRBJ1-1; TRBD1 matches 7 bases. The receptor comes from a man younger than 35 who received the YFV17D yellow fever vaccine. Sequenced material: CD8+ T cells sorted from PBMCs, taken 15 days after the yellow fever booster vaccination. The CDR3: CASSARQGGFTEAFF. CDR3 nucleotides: TGTGCCAGCAGTGCTAGACAGGGTGGATTCACTGAAGCTTTCTTT.